This T cell receptor beta chain is from a study of T cells after yellow fever vaccination (dated by TCRdb to about 2019). Context from the whole study: Libraries from fractions with low cell numbers were prepared with the SMART-Seq v4 Ultra Low Input RNA kit. Blood samples were taken at several timepoints before and after primary and secondary immunization, and bulk PBMC replicates and cell subsets were isolated. Two healthy male donors, one aged 18 to 29 and one aged 30 to 40 years, were included in the cohort. Bulk TCR alpha and beta repertoires were sequenced longitudinally to track T-cell clones before and after primary and booster YFV17D yellow fever vaccination. Study-wide findings and limitations: Compared with the primary T-cell response, the secondary T-cell response was weaker but faster, peaking on day 5 rather than day 15. Because the study included only two donors, the extent to which the findings can be generalized is limited. Because abundant contaminating clonotypes from the bulk population could be contained in FACS-sorted repertoires, computational filtering was required. After the booster, most of the clones that had expanded following primary vaccination were detected again (about 95% of CD4 and roughly nine tenths of CD8), which suggests that memory was broadly maintained. A small share of clonotypes occurred in both CD4 and CD8 compartments, likely arising from convergent recombination.

The treatment or condition label on this specimen signifies: live attenuated yellow fever vaccine strain. At each blood-draw timepoint, two biological replicates of bulk PBMCs were collected. A standard Ficoll-Paque protocol was used to isolate PBMCs from peripheral blood. TriZol was used to extract RNA from bulk PBMCs, from CD4 and CD8 fractions, and from dextramer-positive and dextramer-negative fractions. TCRdb shows the sequencer as Illumina NovaSeq 6000. TCR cDNA was synthesized by 5'RACE template switching, which introduced a universal primer site and unique molecular identifiers. cDNA synthesis was primed from both the TCR alpha and TCR beta constant segments. Library amplification used two PCR steps, and the second PCR step added sample barcodes and sequencing adapters. Sequencing of the libraries was done on either Illumina HiSeq 2500 (2x100 bp) or NovaSeq (2x150 bp). Per the authors' processing: MIGEC handled demultiplexing of reads and collapsing into UMI consensus sequences, while MiXCR performed V(D)J alignment. Clonotypes responding to the vaccine were identified with edgeR on replicate PBMC samples, with the criteria of FDR below 0.01 and a log2 fold change above 5 up to day 15. Bulk clonotypes were assigned CD4 or CD8 identity according to which sequenced CD4 or CD8 repertoire held them at higher abundance. TCRdb's own reprocessing of the public reads used fastp at Q25 and MiXCR and kept productive beta chains. CDR3 protein duplicates are merged, each entry listing the most common genes and DNA. The V and J calls come from TCRdb's annotation, not from the publication. The sample includes a few hundred thousand distinct CDR3 sequences, with around 3.9% observed a single time. The biggest ten clones account for about 25% of the sample.

This clonotype has just a few counts. Its antigen has not been determined. Per-base quality was not reported, and no clone a single base away is much larger than it. The TCR sequence derives from a man aged 18 to 30 who received the YFV17D yellow fever vaccine. The sample in question was PBMCs, obtained on the day of the yellow fever booster vaccination.

The CDR3 protein is CASSPDGSAPTGGYTF. The DNA sequence is TGTGCCAGCTCACCTGACGGCTCGGCACCCACGGGGGGCTACACCTTC. The chain was built from TRBV18 and TRBJ1-2, with no reliable assignment of the D segment. Trimming takes 3 bases from V and 8 bases from J, and the germline ends sit 22 bases apart. CDR1 KGHSH and CDR2 LQKENI were looked up in the germline V gene. The CDR3 runs 16 amino acids, cysteine and phenylalanine included. CDR3 DNA only is kept here, 48 bases in frame from base 1.